This TCR beta chain was retrieved from a study of OX40 agonist ivuxolimab in advanced cancers. About the research overall: Patients were treated with intravenous ivuxolimab, dosed at 0.01 to 10 mg/kg and infused every 2 weeks. Eligibility rules accepted prior anti-PD-1, anti-PD-L1 or anti-CTLA-4 therapy, and approximately 40% had some.

Germline lookup yields CDR1 MNHEY and CDR2 SVGAGI. This CDR3 spans 14 amino acids. Trimming removed 9 bases at V and 0 bases at J, with 15 bases between. Points on this clone: Its specificity is not known.

Sequenced by immunoSEQ multiplex PCR; TCRdb stores in-frame clones only, minus some. This sample has some 64,000 clones, with over 90% found just once. Regarding the study as a whole: Blood T cells, both CD4+ and CD8+, expanded clonally by week 6 at 0.1 to 3.0 mg/kg. CD8+ T cells (on average) carried more expanded clones than CD4+ T cells.

This chain joins TRBV6-5 and TRBJ2-7; D not certain. The source of this sequence is an adult with an advanced solid tumor such as melanoma, head and neck, liver or kidney cancer. Here the sequenced sample was CD4+ or CD8+ T cells sorted from blood, taken in a trial of the OX40 agonist ivuxolimab. CDR3 bases: TGTGCCAGAGGCCGCGTTTGGAGCTCCTACGAGCAGTACTTC. Its protein product is CARGRVWSSYEQYF.